These T cell receptor beta chains were read from a single sample in a study of shared clonotypes between healthy human individuals. TCRdb's copy holds only in-frame clones and misses some; the assay was immunoSEQ multiplex PCR. The table has a few million clones, about 94% seen once; the top ten hold under 2%. The specimen was naive CD8+ T cells from PBMCs. Receptor source: a man between 18 and 29 years old in good health. Some clones in this sample may be carry-over from other donors' samples. Each CDR3 is given with its conserved first and last residue. The order of the fields is CDR3 length, V gene, D gene, J gene, clone size, CDR3 DNA, CDR3 protein. A D gene is named only where the DNA matches it firmly. Size tells how often a clone was seen (once, few, many) or the class of an expanded clone, and some rows leave it out.

>17|TRBV27|-|TRBJ2-7|-
TGTGCCAGCAGTCCTGGACCAGAGAGTCCGAGCCCACTCGAGCAGTACTTC
CASSPGPESPSPLEQYF
>17|TRBV7-9|-|TRBJ2-5|few
TGTGCCAGCTCAAGTTCGCAGGAGACCACCAGACAAGAGACCCAGTACTTC
CASSSSQETTRQETQYF
>12|TRBV28|-|TRBJ1-4|-
TGTGCCATCACGGGGGCAGGTGAAAAACTGTTTTTT
CAITGAGEKLFF
>14|TRBV6-6|TRBD1|TRBJ1-2|-
TGTGCCAGCGTAGGGACAGAACTTAACTATGGCTACACCTTC
CASVGTELNYGYTF
>15|TRBV27|-|TRBJ2-1|-
TGTGCCAGCAGTTTCGGCCTACCCTCCTACAATGAGCAGTTCTTC
CASSFGLPSYNEQFF
>16|TRBV30|-|TRBJ1-2|-
TGTGCCTGGAGCCAATTACACACCGTTACTAACTATGGCTACACCTTC
CAWSQLHTVTNYGYTF
>14|TRBV27|-|TRBJ2-7|-
TGTGCCAGCAGACCGGGACTGAGTACCTACGAGCAGTACTTC
CASRPGLSTYEQYF
>15|TRBV7-3|TRBD1|TRBJ2-5|-
TGTGCCAGCAGCTTGGGGACAGGGGACGGTGAGACCCAGTACTTC
CASSLGTGDGETQYF
>16|TRBV4-3|-|TRBJ2-1|-
TGCGCCAGCAGCCAAGATCGGTGGGAAACCTACAATGAGCAGTTCTTC
CASSQDRWETYNEQFF
>15|TRBV2|-|TRBJ2-2|-
TGTGCCAGCAGACCCGCCCAGGGGATCACCGGGGAGCTGTTTTTT
CASRPAQGITGELFF
>13|TRBV9|-|TRBJ2-2|-
TGTGCCAGCAGCGTGACGGACACCGGGGAGCTGTTTTTT
CASSVTDTGELFF
>12|TRBV5-4|-|TRBJ1-1|once
TGTGCCAGCAGCTTGGCCCGTGACGAGGCTTTCTTT
CASSLARDEAFF
>13|TRBV19|-|TRBJ1-3|-
TGTGCCAGTAGTCCCAGACAGCGAAACACCATATATTTT
CASSPRQRNTIYF
>13|TRBV28|TRBD1|TRBJ2-1|-
TGTGCCAGCAGTGACAGGGTCAACAATGAGCAGTTCTTC
CASSDRVNNEQFF
>14|TRBV4-1|TRBD1|TRBJ1-1|-
TGCGCCAGCAGCCCGCGACAGGGGGGCACTGAAGCTTTCTTT
CASSPRQGGTEAFF
>13|TRBV7-9|-|TRBJ2-7|-
TGTGCCAGCAGCCCGGTATCGTCCTACGAGCAGTACTTC
CASSPVSSYEQYF
>11|TRBV29-1|-|TRBJ2-7|-
TGCAGCGCCCGGGGAGGTGGCGAGCAGTACTTC
CSARGGGEQYF
>15|TRBV9|TRBD1|TRBJ2-3|-
TGTGCCAGCAGCGTAGGTGACAGGGCGACAGATACGCAGTATTTT
CASSVGDRATDTQYF
>12|TRBV29-1|-|TRBJ1-1|-
TGCAGCGCCGGAGGGATACACGTAGAAGCTTTCTTT
CSAGGIHVEAFF
>15|TRBV28|-|TRBJ2-7|once
TGTGCCAGCAGTTTTTGGAACGGGCTTGATTACGAGCAGTACTTC
CASSFWNGLDYEQYF
>15|TRBV25-1|TRBD1|TRBJ1-4|-
TGTGCCAGCAGCCTCGGGACAGGGGGAGATGAAAAACTGTTTTTT
CASSLGTGGDEKLFF
>14|TRBV11-2|-|TRBJ1-5|once
TGTGCCAGCAGCTTAGGCGCGGGGGGTCAGCCCCAGCATTTT
CASSLGAGGQPQHF
>15|TRBV5-1|TRBD1|TRBJ1-1|-
TGCGCCAGCAGCCTGGACAGGGGCGGAAACACTGAAGCTTTCTTT
CASSLDRGGNTEAFF
>16|TRBV7-6|TRBD2|TRBJ2-5|-
TGTGCCAGCACCGTGGGGGGGGTTAGCGGGAGAGAGACCCAGTACTTC
CASTVGGVSGRETQYF
>15|TRBV27|TRBD2|TRBJ2-5|-
TGTGCCAGCAGTCCATTGACACGAGCGGGGGAGACCCAGTACTTC
CASSPLTRAGETQYF
>14|TRBV5-1|-|TRBJ1-1|-
TGCGCCAGCAGCTTAGGGGGAGAGGACACTGAAGCTTTCTTT
CASSLGGEDTEAFF
>14|TRBV6-5|-|TRBJ1-1|few
TGTGCCAGCAGTCCCAGGGGAGAATACACTGAAGCTTTCTTT
CASSPRGEYTEAFF
>15|TRBV9|-|TRBJ1-3|-
TGTGCCAGCAGCGTAGGGGTAGGCTCTGGAAACACCATATATTTT
CASSVGVGSGNTIYF
>15|TRBV6-5|TRBD1|TRBJ1-1|-
TGTGCCAGCAGTTACTCGGACAGGTGGAACACTGAAGCTTTCTTT
CASSYSDRWNTEAFF
>16|TRBV27|-|TRBJ2-1|-
TGTGCCAGCAGTTCCCAAACAGGGAGCTCCTACAATGAGCAGTTCTTC
CASSSQTGSSYNEQFF
>13|TRBV5-1|-|TRBJ2-2|-
TGCGCCAGCAGCTTGGTAGGAACCGGGGAGCTGTTTTTT
CASSLVGTGELFF
>15|TRBV2|TRBD2|TRBJ2-1|-
TGTGCCAGCAGTGTATTGACCCGTCGGGGGGATGAGCAGTTCTTC
CASSVLTRRGDEQFF
>13|TRBV5-1|-|TRBJ1-1|-
TGCGCCAGCAGCCGAGTAGGGAACACTGAAGCTTTCTTT
CASSRVGNTEAFF
>15|TRBV13|TRBD2|TRBJ2-5|-
TGTGCCAGCAGCTCCGGGACTAGCGGGAGGGGGACCCAGTACTTC
CASSSGTSGRGTQYF
>16|TRBV6-6|TRBD1|TRBJ2-3|-
TGTGCCAGCAGTTACTCATTCACAGGGGGCCTAGATACGCAGTATTTT
CASSYSFTGGLDTQYF
>13|TRBV9|-|TRBJ2-2|-
TGTGCCAGCAGCGTAGGTGACTGGGGGGAGCTGTTTTTT
CASSVGDWGELFF
>11|TRBV27|-|TRBJ1-1|-
TGTGCCAGCAGAAAAACAGGGAAAGCTTTCTTT
CASRKTGKAFF
>16|TRBV19|-|TRBJ1-5|-
TGTGCCAGTAGTACTGGGACCGTGTATAGCAATCAGCCCCAGCATTTT
CASSTGTVYSNQPQHF
>14|TRBV7-3|TRBD2|TRBJ2-7|-
TGTGCCAGCAGCCCGGGACTAGCGAATGCCGAGCAGTACTTC
CASSPGLANAEQYF
>14|TRBV29-1|TRBD1|TRBJ2-3|-
TGCAGCGTTGCAGGGGACAGCCGCACAGATACGCAGTATTTT
CSVAGDSRTDTQYF
>14|TRBV9|TRBD1|TRBJ2-7|-
TGTGCCAGCAGCGTAGGGACAGGGGACACCGAGCAGTACTTC
CASSVGTGDTEQYF
>13|TRBV21-1|-|TRBJ2-2|-
TGTGCCAGCAGCACAGGGGGCGGCGGGGAGCTGTTTTTT
CASSTGGGGELFF
>16|TRBV4-2|-|TRBJ2-2|-
TGTGCCAGCAGCCAAGAAGTCAGCGAGAACACCGGGGAGCTGTTTTTT
CASSQEVSENTGELFF
>14|TRBV11-2|-|TRBJ1-2|-
TGTGCCAGCAGCTGGGGGCTTTCGGACTATGGCTACACCTTC
CASSWGLSDYGYTF
>13|TRBV2|-|TRBJ2-7|-
TGTGCCAGCAGTGTGTTCCTCTCCTACGAGCAGTACTTC
CASSVFLSYEQYF
>13|TRBV7-9|-|TRBJ2-3|-
TGTGCCAGCAGCTTTCTCGGGTCAGATACGCAGTATTTT
CASSFLGSDTQYF
>14|TRBV18|-|TRBJ2-7|-
TGTGCCAGCTCACCACAACGGTTCTTCTACGAGCAGTACTTC
CASSPQRFFYEQYF
>16|TRBV27|-|TRBJ2-2|-
TGTGCCAGCAGTTCCTACCGGGACGGCAACACCGGGGAGCTGTTTTTT
CASSSYRDGNTGELFF
>19|TRBV11-2|TRBD2|TRBJ2-2|once
TGTGCCAGCAGCCGGTCCGCTAGCGGGGGGTTCGCGAACACCGGGGAGCTGTTTTTT
CASSRSASGGFANTGELFF
>16|TRBV9|-|TRBJ1-1|few
TGTGCCAGCACCAAAGCACCCCTAAAGGTAGTCACTGAAGCTTTCTTT
CASTKAPLKVVTEAFF
>13|TRBV7-8|TRBD1|TRBJ2-1|-
TGTGCCAGCAGCTTCGGGCAGGGGGTTGAGCAGTTCTTC
CASSFGQGVEQFF
>14|TRBV19|TRBD1|TRBJ1-2|-
TGTGCCAGTAGTCCGAGGACAGGGGTGGATGGCTACACCTTC
CASSPRTGVDGYTF
>13|TRBV5-8|-|TRBJ2-7|few
TGTGCCAGCAGCTTGCCTGCTCCCTACGAGCAGTACTTC
CASSLPAPYEQYF
>13|TRBV27|TRBD1|TRBJ1-2|few
TGTGCCAGCAGTTTCTCCAGGGGGCATGGCTACACCTTC
CASSFSRGHGYTF
>14|TRBV7-2|TRBD1|TRBJ1-2|-
TGTGCCAGCACCTCTACAGGGGGGAACTATGGCTACACCTTC
CASTSTGGNYGYTF
>13|TRBV28|-|TRBJ1-1|-
TGTGCCAGCAGTTTTGCCGGCAACACTGAAGCTTTCTTT
CASSFAGNTEAFF
>13|TRBV21-1|-|TRBJ2-1|-
TGTGCCAGCCAGGCGGGGAAACACCGGCCGTCGTTCTTC
CASQAGKHRPSFF
>15|TRBV2|TRBD1|TRBJ2-7|-
TGTGCCAGCAGTGAATCGCGGGACAGGGCCTACGAGCAGTACTTC
CASSESRDRAYEQYF
>13|TRBV7-9|-|TRBJ1-1|-
TGTGCCAGCGGTACAGTTGTAAGGGCTGAAGCTTTCTTT
CASGTVVRAEAFF